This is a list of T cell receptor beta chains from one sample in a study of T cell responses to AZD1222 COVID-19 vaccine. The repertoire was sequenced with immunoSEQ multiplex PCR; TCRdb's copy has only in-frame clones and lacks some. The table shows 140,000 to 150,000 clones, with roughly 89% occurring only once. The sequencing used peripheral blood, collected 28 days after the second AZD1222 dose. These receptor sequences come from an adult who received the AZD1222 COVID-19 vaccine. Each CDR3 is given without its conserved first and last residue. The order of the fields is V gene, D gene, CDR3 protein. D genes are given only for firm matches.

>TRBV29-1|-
SVDMTADGYT
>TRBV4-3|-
ASSQGRGGNEQF
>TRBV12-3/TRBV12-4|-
ASSLRKGDGYT
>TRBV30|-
ARLERGGTDTQY
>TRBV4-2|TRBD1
ASSPPGQGAYEQY
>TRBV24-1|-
ATSGIGASYNEQF
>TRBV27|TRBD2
ASSSGGSYRYEQY
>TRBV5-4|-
ASSLRGGGQETQY
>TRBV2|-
ASSDMGRSQPQH
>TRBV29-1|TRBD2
STYGGLPSTDTQY
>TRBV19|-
ASSPGAFSEQF
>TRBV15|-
ATSREGGAMGNIQY
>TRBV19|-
ASTGQFTETQY
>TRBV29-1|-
SVDVIGPYAYGYT
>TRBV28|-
ASSFWQGGNSPLH
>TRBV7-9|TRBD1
ASSFRQGVSGNTIY